This T cell receptor (beta chain) was observed in a study of response to subunit inactivated influenza vaccine. Germline CDR1 reads DFQATT; CDR2 reads SNEGSKA (reference sequence). This CDR3 is built from 13 residues. The V and J ends lost 0 bases and 4 bases respectively, with 9 bases between them. TCRdb itself ran the RT-PCR reads through MiXCR, one entry per CDR3 protein. The sample records 500,000 to 600,000 distinct CDR3 sequences, 10% to 15% being singletons. Regarding the study as a whole: Only a handful of new T cells, the authors suggested, are recruited with each seasonal influenza vaccination.

Worth noting for this clonotype: Its antigen is still unknown.

This clonotype was sampled from a man aged 45 to 65 who received an inactivated influenza vaccine. Sample: PBMCs from blood, taken about 40 days after vaccination. This chain links TRBV20-1 with TRBJ2-5, with D tentatively TRBD2 (5 bases). This chain's CDR3 is CSARDRAGETQYF. The CDR3 DNA sequence: TGCAGTGCTAGAGATCGCGCGGGAGAGACCCAGTACTTC.